The 19 T cell receptor beta chains below were found in one sample sequenced in a study of early T cells in non-severe SARS-CoV-2 infection. TCRdb fed the 5' RACE reads into MiXCR, producing one record per CDR3 protein. The sample holds some 87,000 distinct CDR3 sequences; 12% are singletons and the top ten take roughly 2.6%. The sequenced sample consisted of whole blood. The receptor source for this set is an adult who was a healthcare worker with PCR-confirmed SARS-CoV-2 infection or an uninfected control (not recorded which).

Only a few counts were recorded for this clonotype. J is TRBJ2-2 and V is TRBV6-1; D gene uncertain. Germline-derived CDR1 and CDR2 are MNHNS and SASEGT. The length of the CDR3 is 12 residues. Trimming pared 5 bases from V and 3 bases from J, leaving 4 bases between. The CDR3 DNA reads TGTGCCAGCAGTAGGGACACCGGGGAGCTGTTTTTT. Translated, it gives CASSRDTGELFF.

The chain is built from TRBV11-2 and TRBJ2-7; a weak D match, TRBD1 (6 bases). This CDR3 comprises 16 residues. CDR1 SGHAT and CDR2 FQNNGV come from the germline V gene. V lost 5 bases and J lost 0, with 17 bases in between. The CDR3 loop is CASSTRTAASSYEQYF. CDR3 coding DNA: TGTGCCAGCAGCACCCGGACAGCCGCCAGCTCCTACGAGCAGTACTTC.

This chain joins TRBV4-2 and TRBJ2-1, with TRBD1 as a possible D gene (5 bases). The V gene's germline CDR1 is LGHNA and CDR2 YNFKEQ. Deletions cut 1 base from V and 12 bases from J, with 10 bases between. The CDR3 runs to 12 residues. The chain's CDR3 is CASSQGVRGQFF. CDR3 DNA: TGTGCCAGCAGCCAAGGGGTAAGGGGGCAGTTCTTC.

This clonotype was detected a few times. The chain joins TRBV29-1 to TRBJ1-4; perhaps TRBD1 as D (6 bases). Trimming took off 7 bases at V and 6 bases at J, with 18 bases between the two ends. The CDR3 length is 14 residues. Germline CDR1 reads SQVTM; CDR2 reads ANQGSEA. The chain's CDR3 is CSAVGETGHEKLFF. CDR3 DNA: TGCAGCGCCGTGGGAGAGACAGGACATGAAAAACTGTTTTTT.

Ten or more counts support this clonotype. The J gene is TRBJ1-4, the V gene TRBV25-1; D may be TRBD1 (6 bases). CDR1 is MGHDK and CDR2 is SYGVNS in the germline V gene. Trimming removed 3 bases at V and 8 bases at J, with 16 bases between. The CDR3 is 15 residues long. In DNA form, the CDR3 reads TGTGCCAGCAGTGAGGTGCGGGGGCAAGGGGAAAAACTGTTTTTT. It specifies CASSEVRGQGEKLFF.

The chain is built from TRBV28 and TRBJ1-2, with D uncertain. V lost 2 bases and J lost 2, with 3 bases in between. The V gene's germline CDR1 is MDHEN and CDR2 SYDVKM. The CDR3 totals 12 residues. DNA for the CDR3: TGTGCCAGCAGTTTACAGAACTATGGCTACACCTTC. Residues: CASSLQNYGYTF.

This clonotype was counted ten times or more. The V and J genes are TRBV3-1 and TRBJ1-4; D is undetermined. CDR3 length: 14 residues. Germline V CDR1 and CDR2: LGHDT, YNNKEL (reference sequence). Trimming took off 3 bases at V and 6 bases at J, with 11 bases between the two ends. CDR3: CASSQWEEDEKLFF. The CDR3 DNA is TGTGCCAGCAGCCAGTGGGAGGAGGATGAAAAACTGTTTTTT.

This clonotype was picked up many times. The J gene is TRBJ1-6, the V gene TRBV14; no clear D gene. The CDR3 spans 12 residues. Germline V gives CDR1 SGHDN, CDR2 FVKESK. Trimming left V 4 bases short and J 12 bases short, with 10 bases between. CDR3 nucleotide sequence: TGTGCCAGCAGCCTCATGCCTGGACCCCTCCACTTT. It translates to CASSLMPGPLHF.

This clonotype has ten or more counts. The chain carries TRBV11-2 and TRBJ2-5; possibly TRBD2 for D (5 bases). The germline CDR1 and CDR2 sequences are SGHAT and FQNNGV. Trimming took off 0 bases at V and 0 bases at J, with 11 bases between the two ends. This CDR3 comprises 16 residues. The CDR3 is CASSLEPGGYQETQYF. The CDR3 DNA follows: TGTGCCAGCAGCTTAGAACCGGGCGGGTACCAAGAGACCCAGTACTTC.

This clonotype was picked up many times. This chain connects TRBV11-2 to TRBJ2-7, with 8 bases matching TRBD1. The CDR3 totals 14 residues. Germline V gene sequence: CDR1 SGHAT, CDR2 FQNNGV. V lost 5 bases, J lost 6 bases, and 9 bases stayed unmatched. The CDR3 nucleotides read TGTGCCAGCAGCGGGAGGACAGGGTTCAGCGAGCAGTACTTC. Encoded protein: CASSGRTGFSEQYF.

The chain recombines TRBV12-3 or TRBV12-4 with TRBJ1-1; D is undetermined. The CDR3 spans 13 residues. V lost 1 base and J 4 bases, leaving 7 bases between the germline ends. This CDR3 is CASSLGQSTEAFF. In nucleotides, the CDR3 is TGTGCCAGCAGTTTAGGGCAGAGCACTGAAGCTTTCTTT.

This clonotype was seen at least ten times. This chain links TRBV19 with TRBJ2-7; D is unresolved. This CDR3 comprises 11 residues. V lost 4 bases and J 4 bases, leaving 5 bases between the germline ends. Per the germline V gene, CDR1 is LNHDA and CDR2 is SQIVND (reference sequence). The CDR3 here is CASSREYEQYF. As DNA, the CDR3 is TGTGCCAGTAGTAGGGAATACGAGCAGTACTTC.

This clonotype was seen only a few times. V usage is TRBV7-2 and J usage is TRBJ2-1, with D perhaps matching TRBD2 (7 bases). CDR3 length equals 13 residues. Trimming removed 5 bases from V and 9 bases from J, with 14 bases in between. Germline values: CDR1 SGHTA, CDR2 FQGNSA. The CDR3: CASSHGGRSEQFF. The CDR3 DNA follows: TGTGCCAGCAGCCACGGGGGGCGGAGTGAGCAGTTCTTC.

The chain is built from TRBV29-1 and TRBJ2-7; TRBD2 is a possible D gene (7 bases). CDR1 is SQVTM and CDR2 is ANQGSEA in the germline V gene. The length of the CDR3 is 14 residues. The V end was cut by 0 bases, the J end by 5 bases, with 14 bases between. This CDR3 reads CSVEDGRGINEQYF. Written as DNA, the CDR3 is TGCAGCGTTGAAGATGGGAGGGGGATCAACGAGCAGTACTTC.

This clonotype was seen repeatedly, ten times or more. The chain employs TRBV7-6 and TRBJ2-1; 7 bases map to TRBD2. Looked up from germline, CDR1 is SGHVS and CDR2 is FNYEAQ. With 5 bases clipped from V and 5 bases from J, the junction kept 9 bases outside the gene matches. CDR3 size: 15 residues. Written as DNA, the CDR3 is TGTGCCAGCAGCCCTAAGACTAGCACCCACAATGAGCAGTTCTTC. This translates into CASSPKTSTHNEQFF. Supplemented by reference TRBV7-6 and TRBJ2-1, the full variable domain reads GAGVSQSPRYKVTKRGQDVALRCDPISGHVSLYWYRQALGQGPEFLTYFNYEAQQDKSGLPNDRFSAERPEGSISTLTIQRTEQRDSAMYRCASSPKTSTHNEQFFGPGTRLTVL.

This clonotype was seen a handful of times. The rearrangement joins TRBV3-1 to TRBJ2-5; no definite D call. CDR3 size: 14 residues. Germline lookup yields CDR1 LGHDT and CDR2 YNNKEL (reference sequence). Trimming shortened V by 2 bases and J by 9 bases, and 16 bases separated the two germline ends. This CDR3 is CASSQPALGKAQYF. CDR3 nucleotides: TGTGCCAGCAGCCAACCCGCGCTGGGGAAGGCCCAGTACTTC.

The genes are TRBV10-2 and TRBJ2-7, with D hard to call. Trimming pared 5 bases from V and 6 bases from J, leaving 5 bases between. CDR3 size: 10 residues. Germline V lookup: CDR1 WSHSY, CDR2 SAAADI. CDR3 residues: CASSYPEQYF. CDR3 coding DNA: TGCGCCAGCAGTTACCCCGAGCAGTACTTC.

The V and J genes are TRBV3-1 and TRBJ2-1; possible D gene TRBD2, 6 bases. This CDR3 contains 13 residues. The V gene's germline CDR1 is LGHDT and CDR2 YNNKEL (reference sequence). V lost 6 bases and J lost 4, with 10 bases in between. The CDR3 reads CASRGGGYNEQFF. The CDR3 DNA reads TGTGCCAGCAGGGGGGGAGGATACAATGAGCAGTTCTTC.

V and J are TRBV13 and TRBJ2-1; 7 bases are a match to TRBD2. The germline CDR1 and CDR2 sequences are PRHDT and FYEKMQ (reference sequence). The CDR3 length is 16 residues. Trimming took 3 bases from V and 0 from J; bases not matched to a gene: 5. DNA for the CDR3: TGTGCCAGCAGCTTGGGAGGCGGGGGCTCCTACAATGAGCAGTTCTTC. This translates into CASSLGGGGSYNEQFF.